What follows are 16 T cell receptor beta chains derived from one specimen sequenced in a study of cytomegalovirus exposure and HLA in healthy donors. The study ran its PCR with 60 Vbeta and 13 Jbeta primers. Using immunoSEQ multiplex PCR, the repertoire was profiled, and TCRdb retains in-frame clones only, with some absent. The sample lists about 190,000 clones; over 70% were seen once. Input material: PBMCs. These receptors came from a man in his thirties or forties in good health and CMV-seronegative.

The chain carries TRBV5-6 and TRBJ2-1, with a possible D match to TRBD2 (6 bases). Trimming left V 0 bases short and J 8 bases short, with 9 bases between. The CDR3 consists of 13 residues. Germline V CDR1 and CDR2: SGHDT, YYEEEE. CDR3: CASSLGGADEQFF. CDR3 coding DNA: TGTGCCAGCAGCTTGGGCGGGGCCGATGAGCAGTTCTTC.

The chain uses TRBV19 and TRBJ2-7, with D possibly matching TRBD1 (6 bases). V lost 3 bases and J lost 2, with 11 bases in between. The CDR3 length is 14 residues. Per the germline V gene, CDR1 is LNHDA and CDR2 is SQIVND (reference sequence). CDR3 region: CASSIPGTPYEQYF. As DNA, the CDR3 is TGTGCCAGTAGTATTCCCGGGACACCCTACGAGCAGTACTTC.

The chain combines TRBV14 with TRBJ1-3; possibly TRBD1 for D (5 bases). The CDR3 sequence is 13 residues long. The germline CDR1 and CDR2 sequences are SGHDN and FVKESK. V was trimmed by 5 bases and J by 4 bases, leaving 9 bases between them. The CDR3 DNA is TGTGCCAGCAGCAAGGACACAGGAAACACCATATATTTT. Protein sequence: CASSKDTGNTIYF.

This chain links TRBV11-2 with TRBJ2-1, with D perhaps TRBD1 (8 bases). V was cut by 4 bases and J by 3 bases, with 25 bases left in between. Germline values: CDR1 SGHAT, CDR2 FQNNGV. The CDR3 is 19 residues long. The CDR3 loop reads CASSSRTGRAHGRYNEQFF. The CDR3 DNA is TGTGCCAGCAGCTCTCGGACAGGGAGGGCTCACGGGCGCTACAATGAGCAGTTCTTC.

This chain joins TRBV29-1 and TRBJ2-4, with 8 bases aligning to TRBD1. This CDR3 is 12 amino acids long. Losses at the gene ends were 6 bases for V and 9 bases for J; bases not matched to a gene: 7. Germline V gives CDR1 SQVTM, CDR2 ANQGSEA. In nucleotides, the CDR3 is TGCAGCGTAAAGACAGGGGTTAGCATTCAGTACTTC. As protein: CSVKTGVSIQYF.

The rearrangement links TRBV6-6 to TRBJ2-7; TRBD1 matches at 8 bases. Trimming cost V 6 bases and J 1 base; bases outside gene matches: 8. Germline V gene sequence: CDR1 MNHNY, CDR2 SVGAGI (reference sequence). This CDR3 is built from 15 residues. The CDR3 DNA sequence: TGTGCCAGCAGCCTTAAACGGACAGGGTCCTACGAGCAGTACTTC. It translates to CASSLKRTGSYEQYF.

The J gene is TRBJ1-1, the V gene TRBV7-6; no clear D gene. The V gene lost 6 bases and the J gene lost 0 bases, with 8 bases spanning the gap. The CDR3 extends over 13 amino acids. Germline V gene lookup returns CDR1 SGHVS and CDR2 FNYEAQ. The DNA for the CDR3 is TGTGCCAGCAGTGCCCGGTTGAACACTGAAGCTTTCTTT. This sequence encodes CASSARLNTEAFF.

This clone was seen a single time. The chain is built from TRBV7-9 and TRBJ1-1; D unresolved. This CDR3 spans 13 amino acids. Deletions cut 3 bases from V and 4 bases from J, with 9 bases between. CDR1 and CDR2 (germline): SEHNR, FQNEAQ (reference sequence). The CDR3 here is CASSFGSSTEAFF. Written as DNA, the CDR3 is TGTGCCAGCAGCTTTGGCAGTTCCACTGAAGCTTTCTTT.

The V and J genes are TRBV5-1 and TRBJ2-1, with 13 bases identical to TRBD2. V was pared by 3 bases and J by 5 bases, with 2 bases of the junction left unmatched. The CDR3 extends over 15 amino acids. Germline V gene lookup returns CDR1 SGHRS and CDR2 YFSETQ. The CDR3 region has the DNA TGCGCCAGCAGCTGGACTAGCGGGAGCAACAATGAGCAGTTCTTC. The encoded protein is CASSWTSGSNNEQFF. The whole variable domain, remainder taken from reference TRBV5-1 and TRBJ2-1, is KAGVTQTPRYLIKTRGQQVTLSCSPISGHRSVSWYQQTPGQGLQFLFEYFSETQRNKGNFPGRFSGRQFSNSRSEMNVSTLELGDSALYLCASSWTSGSNNEQFFGPGTRLTVL.

The rearrangement uses TRBV5-1 and TRBJ1-1; 9 positions agree with TRBD1. The V segment lost 7 bases and the J segment 6 bases; nucleotides outside the gene matches: 10. CDR3 size: 14 residues. The germline gives CDR1 SGHRS, CDR2 YFSETQ. The CDR3 reads CASSPGTGNPEAFF. CDR3 DNA: TGCGCCAGCTCCCCCGGGACAGGGAATCCTGAAGCTTTCTTT. Combining the CDR3 with reference TRBV5-1 and TRBJ1-1 gives the whole variable domain KAGVTQTPRYLIKTRGQQVTLSCSPISGHRSVSWYQQTPGQGLQFLFEYFSETQRNKGNFPGRFSGRQFSNSRSEMNVSTLELGDSALYLCASSPGTGNPEAFFGQGTRLTVV.

The gene calls are TRBV5-4 and TRBJ1-5, with D uncertain. CDR1 and CDR2 from the germline V gene are SGHNT and YYREEE (reference sequence). The CDR3 has 15 amino acids. V lost 0 bases and J 5 bases, leaving 12 bases between the germline ends. The CDR3 nucleotides are TGTGCCAGCAGCTTGGGGGGAAGGCGGGATCAGCCCCAGCATTTT. Translated: CASSLGGRRDQPQHF.

This rearrangement joins TRBV7-9 to TRBJ1-2; a weak D match, TRBD1 (5 bases). This CDR3 comprises 14 residues. V was clipped by 5 bases and J by 7 bases, with 17 bases between them. Germline-derived CDR1 and CDR2 are SEHNR and FQNEAQ (reference sequence). Written as DNA, the CDR3 is TGTGCCAGCAGCCCCACCCGGGGGGTAGGTGGCTACACCTTC. It encodes CASSPTRGVGGYTF. Supplemented by reference TRBV7-9 and TRBJ1-2, the full variable domain reads DTGVSQNPRHKITKRGQNVTFRCDPISEHNRLYWYRQTLGQGPEFLTYFQNEAQLEKSRLLSDRFSAERPKGSFSTLEIQRTEQGDSAMYLCASSPTRGVGGYTFGSGTRLTVV.

The rearrangement joins TRBV2 to TRBJ1-1; D remains unclear. The CDR3 covers 13 residues. Germline-derived CDR1 and CDR2 are SNHLY and FYNNEI. Trimming shortened V by 4 bases and J by 2 bases, and 8 bases separated the two germline ends. DNA for the CDR3: TGTGCCAGCAGTGGAGAACGAAACACTGAAGCTTTCTTT. Its protein product is CASSGERNTEAFF. Full variable domain (remainder filled in from reference TRBV2 and TRBJ1-1): EPEVTQTPSHQVTQMGQEVILRCVPISNHLYFYWYRQILGQKVEFLVSFYNNEISEKSEIFDDQFSVERPDGSNFTLKIRSTKLEDSAMYFCASSGERNTEAFFGQGTRLTVV.

The CDR3 DNA sequence: TGTGCCCATACCCTGGGGACTTTTGCCGGGGAAAAACTGTTTTTT. It yields the protein CAHTLGTFAGEKLFF. The chain employs TRBV19 and TRBJ1-4; the D gene is possibly TRBD1 (5 bases). V shed 11 bases and J shed 8 bases, with 24 bases lying between them. In germline, CDR1 is LNHDA, CDR2 SQIVND (reference sequence). This CDR3 spans 15 amino acids.

The chain recombines TRBV7-9 with TRBJ1-1; 7 positions match TRBD1. Per germline, CDR1 SEHNR and CDR2 FQNEAQ (reference sequence). This CDR3 spans 14 amino acids. With V trimmed by 1 base and J by 8 bases, 7 bases remained unmatched. This CDR3 is CASSLEGARGEAFF. The CDR3 coding sequence is TGTGCCAGCAGCTTAGAGGGGGCTAGGGGAGAAGCTTTCTTT.

This chain connects TRBV5-4 to TRBJ2-1; the D gene is possibly TRBD1 (6 bases). This CDR3 has 18 amino acids. Trimming shortened V by 4 bases and J by 0 bases, and 20 bases separated the two germline ends. Germline V gene data show CDR1 as SGHNT and CDR2 as YYREEE (reference sequence). This CDR3 is CASSPSGRGQSSYNEQFF. CDR3 DNA: TGTGCCAGCAGCCCATCCGGGCGCGGACAGAGCTCCTACAATGAGCAGTTCTTC.